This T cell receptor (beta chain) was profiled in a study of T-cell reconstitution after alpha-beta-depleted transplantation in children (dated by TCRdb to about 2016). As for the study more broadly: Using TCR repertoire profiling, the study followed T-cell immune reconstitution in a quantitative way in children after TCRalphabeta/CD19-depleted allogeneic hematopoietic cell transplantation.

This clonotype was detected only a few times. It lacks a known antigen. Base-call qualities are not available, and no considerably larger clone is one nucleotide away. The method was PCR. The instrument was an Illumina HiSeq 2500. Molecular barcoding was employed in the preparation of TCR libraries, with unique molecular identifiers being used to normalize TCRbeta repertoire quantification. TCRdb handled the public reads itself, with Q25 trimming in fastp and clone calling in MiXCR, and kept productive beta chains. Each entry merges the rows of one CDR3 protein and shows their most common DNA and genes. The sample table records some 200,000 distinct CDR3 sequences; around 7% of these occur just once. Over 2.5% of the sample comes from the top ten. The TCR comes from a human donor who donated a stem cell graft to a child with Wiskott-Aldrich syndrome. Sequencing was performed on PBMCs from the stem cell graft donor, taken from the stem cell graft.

The DNA sequence is as follows: TGCGCCAGCAGCTTGGAAGGACAGGGGAGAGGTAATTCACCCCTCCACTTT. Its amino acids are CASSLEGQGRGNSPLHF. Recombination linked TRBV5-1 to TRBJ1-6; the central 9 bases match TRBD1. Taken from cysteine to phenylalanine, the CDR3 has 17 residues. Of the read, only the CDR3 DNA is kept; its 51 bases are in frame from base 1. In the germline V gene, CDR1 corresponds to SGHRS and CDR2 to YFSETQ. V ends up 0 bases short and J 6 bases short, with an unmatched junction base count of 7. The reference TRBV5-1 and TRBJ1-6 proteins fill in what lies around the CDR3, so the full variable domain reads KAGVTQTPRYLIKTRGQQVTLSCSPISGHRSVSWYQQTPGQGLQFLFEYFSETQRNKGNFPGRFSGRQFSNSRSEMNVSTLELGDSALYLCASSLEGQGRGNSPLHFGNGTRLTVT.